The sequence of this TCR beta chain was determined in a study of T cell repertoires in ileal Crohn's disease. The time point here: proximal margin of the surgical specimen (macroscopically non-inflamed). Assay used: immunoSEQ multiplex PCR; TCRdb lists only in-frame clones, some missing. The sample consists of 6,600 or so clones, just under 75% of them appearing once. Sequencing used ileal tissue. This TCR came from an adult with Crohn's disease.

This chain's CDR3 is CASSLYMNTEAFF. In nucleotides, the CDR3 is TGTGCCAGCAGCTTATACATGAACACTGAAGCTTTCTTT. The chain links TRBV7-3 to TRBJ1-1; D uncertain. V lost 2 bases, J lost 0 bases, and 4 bases lay in between. Germline V gene sequence: CDR1 SGHTA, CDR2 FQGTGA. The CDR3 loop spans 13 amino acids.